These 11 T cell receptor beta chains were all obtained from the same sample, sequenced in a study of cytomegalovirus exposure and HLA in healthy donors. Clones were sequenced by immunoSEQ multiplex PCR, and TCRdb holds only the in-frame ones, with some missing. Here the sample spans about 110,000 clones, almost 90% being singletons. Material: PBMCs. The receptors were gathered from a woman in her late teens or twenties in good health and CMV-seronegative.

The J gene is TRBJ2-2, the V gene TRBV6-5; D is unclear. This CDR3 spans 13 amino acids. V gave up 4 bases and J gave up 5 bases, with 8 bases separating them. Germline CDR1 is MNHEY and CDR2 is SVGAGI. The CDR3 protein is CASSSTGTGELFF. The CDR3 DNA reads TGTGCCAGCAGTTCCACGGGTACCGGGGAGCTGTTTTTT.

There are a few counts of this clone. The rearrangement joins TRBV7-9 to TRBJ2-6; tentatively, D is TRBD2 (5 bases). The CDR3 loop spans 15 amino acids. CDR1 is SEHNR, CDR2 FQNEAQ, per germline (reference sequence). Between the trimmed V and J ends, which lost 1 base and 3 bases, there was a span of 7 bases. This CDR3 reads CASSLGENGANVLTF. The CDR3 coding sequence is TGTGCCAGCAGCTTAGGGGAGAATGGGGCCAACGTCCTGACTTTC.

CDR3 protein: CASSTGQGAYNEQFF. DNA for the CDR3: TGTGCCAGCTCCACTGGGCAGGGGGCCTACAATGAGCAGTTCTTC. This chain joins TRBV18 and TRBJ2-1; TRBD1 matches 7 bases. The germline V gene has CDR1 KGHSH and CDR2 LQKENI. The V and J ends lost 6 bases and 2 bases, in that order; junction bases with no gene match: 7. CDR3 length: 15 amino acids.

V usage is TRBV7-8 and J usage is TRBJ2-7; tentatively, D is TRBD2 (5 bases). This CDR3 region has 12 residues. The ends were cut back, 5 bases at V and 2 bases at J, with 7 bases in the middle. Per the germline V gene, CDR1 is SGHVS and CDR2 is FQNEAQ. The CDR3 is CASSPRAYEQYF. The CDR3 bases are TGTGCCAGCAGCCCGAGGGCCTACGAGCAGTACTTC.

J is TRBJ1-3 and V is TRBV30; 9 positions match TRBD1. From germline, CDR1 is GTSNPN and CDR2 SVGIG (reference sequence). The V segment lost 3 bases and the J segment 0 bases; nucleotides outside the gene matches: 0. There are 14 residues in the CDR3. The DNA of the CDR3 is TGTGCCTGGAGGGACAGGGGCTCTGGAAACACCATATATTTT. Amino acids: CAWRDRGSGNTIYF. The full variable domain, its missing parts supplied by reference TRBV30 and TRBJ1-3, is SQTIHQWPATLVQPVGSPLSLECTVEGTSNPNLYWYRQAAGRGLQLLFYSVGIGQISSEVPQNLSASRPQDRQFILSSKKLLLSDSGFYLCAWRDRGSGNTIYFGEGSWLTVV.

This chain connects TRBV4-3 to TRBJ1-2; 9 positions agree with TRBD1. CDR3 size: 15 residues. The trim removed 2 bases at V and 4 bases at J, leaving 5 bases unmatched. Germline V CDR1 and CDR2: LGHNA, YSLEER. The CDR3 loop reads CASSQMTGGIYGYTF. Written as DNA, the CDR3 is TGCGCCAGCAGCCAAATGACAGGGGGGATCTATGGCTACACCTTC.

V and J are TRBV6-5 and TRBJ1-1; D is undetermined. With 6 bases removed from V and 5 bases from J, the gap between germline ends came to 13 bases. Germline CDR1 MNHEY, CDR2 SVGAGI. This CDR3 has 13 residues. CDR3: CASSHGQVTEAFF. Here the CDR3 DNA reads TGTGCCAGCAGCCACGGTCAGGTGACTGAAGCTTTCTTT.

This sequence joins TRBV28 and TRBJ1-2; possibly TRBD1 for D (5 bases). V lost 5 bases, J lost 3 bases, and 19 bases lay in between. The CDR3 has 16 residues. Germline CDR1 is MDHEN and CDR2 is SYDVKM. The CDR3 region is CASSPGTLVLDYGYTF. For the CDR3, the DNA is TGTGCCAGCAGTCCCGGGACTCTCGTGTTGGACTATGGCTACACCTTC.

The chain employs TRBV30 and TRBJ2-1, with 12 bases that match TRBD1. The V segment lost 2 bases and the J segment 8 bases; nucleotides outside the gene matches: 10. The CDR3 consists of 16 residues. Germline-derived CDR1 and CDR2 are GTSNPN and SVGIG (reference sequence). The CDR3 region has the DNA TGTGCCTGGAGTACTGGAGTCGGGACAGGGGGCTATGAGCAGTTCTTC. Encoded protein: CAWSTGVGTGGYEQFF.

The genes are TRBV28 and TRBJ1-2, with unresolved D. This CDR3 spans 15 amino acids. V was shortened by 2 bases and J by 8 bases, with 18 bases between the two germline ends. Germline CDR1 MDHEN, CDR2 SYDVKM. CDR3 sequence: CASSLNPTGSEGYTF. The CDR3 coding sequence is TGTGCCAGCAGTTTAAACCCTACGGGGTCTGAGGGCTACACCTTC.

This clone was picked up one time. The chain combines TRBV11-3 with TRBJ2-7, with no clear D. V shed 5 bases and J shed 2 bases, with 10 bases lying between them. CDR3 length: 13 residues. Germline CDR1 SGHNT, CDR2 YENEEA. CDR3 nucleotides: TGTGCCAGCAGCCGATCGGCGGCCTACGAGCAGTACTTC. Amino acid sequence: CASSRSAAYEQYF.